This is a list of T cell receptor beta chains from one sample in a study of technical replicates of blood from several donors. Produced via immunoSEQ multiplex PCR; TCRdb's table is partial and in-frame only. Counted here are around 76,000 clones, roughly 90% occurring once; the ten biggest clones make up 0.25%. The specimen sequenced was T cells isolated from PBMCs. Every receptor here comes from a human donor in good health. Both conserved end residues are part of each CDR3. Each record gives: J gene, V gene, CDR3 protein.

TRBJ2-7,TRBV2,CASSLSGAAHYEQYF
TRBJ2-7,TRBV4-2,CASSQDLVAGDIRGYEQYF
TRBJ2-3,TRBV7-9,CASSLVNRVPDTQYF
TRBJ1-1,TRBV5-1,CASSLGYTGGLGAEAFF
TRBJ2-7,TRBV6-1,CASSVKARGRPTHEQYF
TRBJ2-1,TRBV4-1,CASSEGTTTIYKEQFF
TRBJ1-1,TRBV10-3,CAISEAGGVGNTEAFF
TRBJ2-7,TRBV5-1,CASSPSGNYEQYF
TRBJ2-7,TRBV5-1,CASSLSDSTYEQYF
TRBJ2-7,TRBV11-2,CASSPGFREQYF
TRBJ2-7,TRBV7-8,CATETEADSYEQYF
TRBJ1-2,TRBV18,CASSPVTVQAHGYTF
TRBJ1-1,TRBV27,CASSLSPTGGELAFF
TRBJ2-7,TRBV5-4,CASSLGLAAYSYEQYF
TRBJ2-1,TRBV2,CASLVLAGGSDEQFF